A selection of T cell receptor beta chains follows, all from one sample in a study of blood T cells in healthy people across ages. In TCRdb, the 5' RACE reads were re-called with MiXCR into one record per CDR3 protein. Of 1.2 million to 1.5 million distinct CDR3 sequences in the sample, approximately 63% were seen once. Material: blood. These receptors were taken from a man aged 18 to 30 in good health. The CDR3 runs from the conserved cysteine through the conserved F or W. A D gene is named only where the DNA matches it firmly. Clone size is given for some rows only: seen once, a few or many times, or a class if the clone is expanded.

>.|TRBJ2-1|.|TRBV3-1
CASSQASTDEQFF
TGTGCCAGCAGCCAAGCATCCACGGATGAGCAGTTCTTC
>TRBD2|TRBJ2-1|once|TRBV11-1
CASALAGDYEQFF
TGTGCCAGCGCACTAGCGGGGGATTATGAGCAGTTCTTC
>.|TRBJ2-7|.|TRBV4-1
CASSQEDYDSYERYF
TGCGCCAGCAGCCAAGAGGACTACGATTCCTACGAGCGGTACTTC
>.|TRBJ2-7|few|TRBV12-3/TRBV12-4
CASSLGGSTGEQYF
TGTGCCAGCAGCCTTGGGGGGTCAACCGGCGAGCAGTACTTC
>.|TRBJ2-7|.|TRBV29-1
CSVGQANSYEQYF
TGCAGCGTGGGCCAGGCGAACTCCTACGAGCAGTACTTC
>TRBD1|TRBJ2-3|once|TRBV5-4
CASSGGTGTTDTQYF
TGTGCCAGCAGCGGAGGGACAGGGACCACAGATACGCAGTATTTT
>.|TRBJ1-1|.|TRBV6-1
CASRGPPVEAFF
TGTGCCAGCCGGGGACCGCCGGTTGAAGCTTTCTTT
>TRBD1|TRBJ2-7|.|TRBV5-8
CASSPRGSIYEQYF
TGTGCCAGCAGCCCCAGGGGGAGTATCTACGAGCAGTACTTC
>TRBD2|TRBJ2-7|.|TRBV6-2/TRBV6-3
CASSYQREGPSGVPYEQYF
TGTGCCAGCAGTTATCAGCGGGAGGGCCCCTCGGGCGTACCCTACGAGCAGTACTTC
>.|TRBJ2-1|.|TRBV24-1
CATSEPTRDVQFF
TGTGCCACCAGTGAACCCACTAGGGATGTGCAGTTCTTC
>TRBD2|TRBJ2-1|few|TRBV29-1
CSVEARSGRNHEQFF
TGCAGCGTTGAAGCCCGGAGCGGGAGAAACCATGAGCAGTTCTTC
>.|TRBJ1-1|.|TRBV5-1
CASSYGLVNTEAFF
TGCGCCAGCAGCTACGGTTTGGTCAACACTGAAGCTTTCTTT
>TRBD2|TRBJ2-3|.|TRBV4-2
CASSTRTSGTNTQYF
TGTGCCAGCAGCACCCGGACTAGCGGGACAAACACGCAGTATTTT
>TRBD1|TRBJ2-1|.|TRBV4-2
CASSRGTGDYNEQFF
TGTGCCAGCAGCCGAGGGACAGGGGACTACAATGAGCAGTTCTTC
>.|TRBJ2-6|few|TRBV3-1
CASSQRGSGANVLTF
TGTGCCAGCAGCCAGAGGGGTTCCGGGGCCAACGTCCTGACTTTC
>.|TRBJ2-1|many|TRBV10-1
CASSERESYNEQFF
TGCGCCAGCAGTGAGCGGGAATCCTACAATGAGCAGTTCTTC
>TRBD1|TRBJ2-1|.|TRBV9
CASSNWDSGNEQFF
TGTGCCAGCAGCAATTGGGACAGCGGAAATGAGCAGTTCTTC
>TRBD2|TRBJ2-2|.|TRBV30
CAWSVRRGVNTGELFF
TGTGCCTGGAGTGTACGTCGGGGGGTGAACACCGGGGAGCTGTTTTTT
>TRBD1|TRBJ1-2|.|TRBV24-1
CATSDRQGGGYTF
TGTGCCACCAGTGATAGACAGGGTGGCGGCTACACCTTC
>.|TRBJ2-3|.|TRBV5-1
CASSFSLDTHSPDTQYF
TGCGCCAGCAGCTTTAGTCTCGACACCCACTCTCCAGATACGCAGTATTTT
>TRBD1|TRBJ1-2|.|TRBV13
CASSLGGTGAGYTF
TGTGCCAGCAGCTTAGGAGGGACAGGCGCTGGCTACACCTTC
>.|TRBJ1-3|.|TRBV29-1
CSVVVGRSGNTIYF
TGCAGCGTTGTGGTAGGGAGGTCTGGAAACACCATATATTTT
>.|TRBJ2-3|.|TRBV10-3
CAILSRGTDTQYF
TGTGCCATATTGAGTCGGGGCACAGATACGCAGTATTTT
>.|TRBJ1-2|few|TRBV5-1
CASSPDGAQTPNYGYTF
TGCGCCAGCAGCCCCGACGGAGCGCAGACTCCTAACTATGGCTACACCTTC
>.|TRBJ2-5|.|TRBV6-5
CASSYTRGVSQETQYF
TGTGCCAGCAGTTACACGAGGGGGGTATCCCAAGAGACCCAGTACTTC
>TRBD1|TRBJ2-7|.|TRBV20-1
CSAVQGRLNYEQYF
TGCAGTGCTGTACAGGGGCGGCTAAACTACGAGCAGTACTTC
>.|TRBJ2-7|.|TRBV6-1
CASSEAPEGYEQYF
TGTGCCAGCAGTGAGGCACCAGAGGGCTACGAGCAGTACTTC
>TRBD1|TRBJ1-2|.|TRBV7-9
CASSPGTVDYGYTF
TGTGCCAGCAGCCCAGGGACAGTCGACTATGGCTACACCTTC
>.|TRBJ2-7|.|TRBV7-9
CASSFNPNRQAGSVYEQYF
TGTGCCAGCAGCTTTAACCCCAACAGACAGGCCGGCTCTGTCTACGAGCAGTACTTC
>TRBD2|TRBJ2-5|.|TRBV27
CASSLIRGDQETQYF
TGTGCCAGCAGTTTGATCCGGGGGGACCAAGAGACCCAGTACTTC
>.|TRBJ1-1|.|TRBV20-1
CSSPGWGTEAFF
TGCAGCAGCCCAGGTTGGGGGACTGAAGCTTTCTTT
>.|TRBJ2-7|.|TRBV6-6
CASSPGTLGYEQYF
TGTGCCAGCAGCCCCGGGACCCTCGGGTACGAGCAGTACTTC
>.|TRBJ2-7|few|TRBV5-1
CASSLDAGTGPYEQYF
TGCGCCAGCAGCTTGGATGCCGGGACCGGGCCCTACGAGCAGTACTTC
>TRBD1|TRBJ2-2|.|TRBV29-1
CSVSGQGIGELFF
TGCAGCGTTTCGGGACAGGGAATCGGGGAGCTGTTTTTT
>TRBD1|TRBJ2-4|.|TRBV3-1
CASSHVDRGSIQYF
TGTGCCAGCAGCCACGTTGACAGGGGATCCATTCAGTACTTC
>TRBD2|TRBJ2-5|.|TRBV6-6
CASSYGGEGETQYF
TGTGCCAGCAGTTACGGCGGGGAGGGCGAGACCCAGTACTTC
>.|TRBJ2-7|.|TRBV2
CASKASPGFSSYEQYF
TGTGCCAGCAAGGCCTCCCCGGGATTCAGCTCCTACGAGCAGTACTTC
>.|TRBJ1-1|.|TRBV5-1
CASKAVNTEAFF
TGCGCCTCGAAGGCGGTGAACACTGAAGCTTTCTTT
>.|TRBJ2-2|.|TRBV7-9
CASSPVTENTGELFF
TGTGCCAGCAGCCCCGTGACAGAGAACACCGGGGAGCTGTTTTTT
>TRBD2|TRBJ2-4|few|TRBV7-2
CASSPLAGGSKNIQYF
TGTGCCAGCAGCCCCCTAGCGGGGGGGTCCAAAAACATTCAGTACTTC
>.|TRBJ2-3|.|TRBV28
CASSFWREGTDTQYF
TGTGCCAGCAGTTTCTGGAGAGAGGGAACAGATACGCAGTATTTT
>.|TRBJ1-4|.|TRBV27
CASSPTDKGVGEKLFF
TGTGCCAGCAGTCCAACGGACAAAGGTGTTGGTGAAAAACTGTTTTTT
>.|TRBJ2-7|once|TRBV27
CASSFSPWGLLSSYEQYF
TGTGCCAGCAGTTTTAGCCCATGGGGGCTTCTTAGCTCCTACGAGCAGTACTTC
>TRBD2|TRBJ2-2|once|TRBV20-1
CSARGSGGTANTGELFF
TGCAGTGCCAGGGGAAGCGGGGGGACCGCGAACACCGGGGAGCTGTTTTTT
>TRBD1|TRBJ2-1|few|TRBV7-2
CASSLTKNRGRPYNEQFF
TGTGCCAGCAGCTTAACCAAGAACAGGGGGCGCCCCTACAATGAGCAGTTCTTC
>.|TRBJ2-7|.|TRBV20-1
CSALGDGGYEQYF
TGCAGTGCTCTGGGGGATGGAGGGTACGAGCAGTACTTC
>.|TRBJ2-3|.|TRBV6-5
CASSYVAGTSTDTQYF
TGTGCCAGCAGTTACGTGGCGGGAACTAGCACAGATACGCAGTATTTT
>.|TRBJ1-1|few|TRBV6-5
CASNARGETEAFF
TGTGCCAGCAATGCCCGGGGGGAGACTGAAGCTTTCTTT
>.|TRBJ2-4|few|TRBV4-1
CASSQGRVRGVAKNIQYF
TGCGCCAGCAGCCAAGGAAGGGTCAGAGGGGTAGCCAAAAACATTCAGTACTTC
>.|TRBJ2-1|few|TRBV18
CASSPTEVEYNEQFF
TGTGCCAGCTCACCAACCGAAGTGGAATACAATGAGCAGTTCTTC
>.|TRBJ2-7|.|TRBV27
CASSLQGYMSSYEQYF
TGTGCCAGCAGTTTACAGGGGTACATGAGCTCCTACGAGCAGTACTTC
>TRBD2|TRBJ2-3|few|TRBV6-2/TRBV6-3
CASSRLAVTDTQYF
TGTGCCAGCAGTCGACTAGCGGTTACAGATACGCAGTATTTT
>TRBD1|TRBJ2-7|.|TRBV9
CASSVGQGSASEQYF
TGTGCCAGCAGCGTCGGACAGGGTTCGGCCTCCGAGCAGTACTTC
>TRBD1|TRBJ1-2|.|TRBV29-1
CSVDIDGTGGYGYTF
TGCAGCGTTGATATCGACGGGACAGGGGGCTATGGCTACACCTTC
>.|TRBJ1-1|once|TRBV7-2
CASSSAGFQLNTEAFF
TGTGCCAGCAGCTCGGCGGGGTTCCAGTTGAACACTGAAGCTTTCTTT
>TRBD2|TRBJ2-3|.|TRBV6-6
CASSGGLAGIRDTQYF
TGTGCCAGCAGCGGGGGACTAGCGGGGATACGAGATACGCAGTATTTT
>.|TRBJ2-7|.|TRBV6-2/TRBV6-3
CASSWYGYEQYF
TGTGCCAGCAGCTGGTATGGCTACGAGCAGTACTTC